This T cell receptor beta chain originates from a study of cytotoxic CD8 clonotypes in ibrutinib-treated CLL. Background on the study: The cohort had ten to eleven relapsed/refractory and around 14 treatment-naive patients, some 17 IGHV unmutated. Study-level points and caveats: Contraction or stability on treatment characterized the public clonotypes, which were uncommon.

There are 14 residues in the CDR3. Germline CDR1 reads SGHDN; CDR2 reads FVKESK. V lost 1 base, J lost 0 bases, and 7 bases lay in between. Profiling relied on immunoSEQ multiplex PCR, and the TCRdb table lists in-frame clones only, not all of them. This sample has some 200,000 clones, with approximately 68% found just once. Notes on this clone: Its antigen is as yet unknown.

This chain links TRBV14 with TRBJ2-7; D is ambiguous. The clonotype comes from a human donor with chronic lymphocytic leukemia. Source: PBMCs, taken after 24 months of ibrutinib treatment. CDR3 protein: CASSQAYLSYEQYF. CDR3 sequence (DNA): TGTGCCAGCAGCCAAGCCTATCTCTCCTACGAGCAGTACTTC.